This T cell receptor beta chain came from a study of identical twins. A universal primer binding site was introduced by template switching. The final cDNA contained unique molecular identifiers. TCRdb ran MiXCR on the 5' RACE reads and lists one entry per CDR3 protein. The sample lists some 660,000 distinct CDR3 sequences, about 9.4% occurring once. Deletions cut 6 bases from V and 4 bases from J, with 15 bases between. The length of the CDR3 is 15 residues. The germline V gene has CDR1 SGHTA and CDR2 FQGTGA. This clonotype was counted many times. The antigen remains undetermined. Study results and caveats: Low generation-probability sequences were in excess among twin-shared out-of-frame alpha sequences.

This same sample was also taken into another study, of yellow fever vaccine responses in identical twins. That publication notes: Vaccine-induced T cell responses in twins were reportedly observed to appear partly convergent, partly personalized.

The source of this sequence is a woman between 18 and 30 years old in good health. The sequencing input was PBMCs. This chain links TRBV7-3 with TRBJ2-2; D not resolved. The DNA of the CDR3 is TGTGCCAGCAGTCAACGGCCGATCCCCACCGGGGAGCTGTTTTTT. This codes for CASSQRPIPTGELFF.